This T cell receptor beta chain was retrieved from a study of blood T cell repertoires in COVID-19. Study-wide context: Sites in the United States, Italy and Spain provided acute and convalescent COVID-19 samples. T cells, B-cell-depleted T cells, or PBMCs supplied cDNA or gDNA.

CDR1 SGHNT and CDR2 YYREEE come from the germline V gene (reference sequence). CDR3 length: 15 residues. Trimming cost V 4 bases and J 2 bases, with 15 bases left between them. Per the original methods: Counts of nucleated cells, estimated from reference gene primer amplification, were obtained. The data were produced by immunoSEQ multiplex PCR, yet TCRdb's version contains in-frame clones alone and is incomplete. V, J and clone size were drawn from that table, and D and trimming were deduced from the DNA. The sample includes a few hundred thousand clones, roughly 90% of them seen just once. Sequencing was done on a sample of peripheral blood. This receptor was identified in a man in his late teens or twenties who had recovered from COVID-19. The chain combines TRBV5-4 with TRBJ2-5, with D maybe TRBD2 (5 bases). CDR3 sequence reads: CASSGRVLQQETQYF. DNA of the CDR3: TGTGCCAGCAGCGGGCGGGTCCTCCAACAAGAGACCCAGTACTTC. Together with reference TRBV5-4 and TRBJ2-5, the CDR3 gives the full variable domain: ETGVTQSPTHLIKTRGQQVTLRCSSQSGHNTVSWYQQALGQGPQFIFQYYREEENGRGNFPPRFSGLQFPNYSSELNVNALELDDSALYLCASSGRVLQQETQYFGPGTRLLVL.